This T cell receptor (beta chain) comes out of a study of metastatic and nonmetastatic thyroid tumors. Study overall: Patients with malignant and benign thyroid disease provided blood and tumor or nodule tissue, whose repertoires were compared. Findings and limits, study-wide: It was reported that TCR beta diversity was significantly higher in malignant thyroid tumors than benign nodules, in blood and tumor.

Thyroid surgery took place with no prior treatment in any patient. This clone was detected only a few times. As yet, its antigen is unknown. Trimming left V 6 bases short and J 8 bases short, with 16 bases between. The CDR3 length is 14 residues. TCRdb reprocessed the PCR reads using MiXCR. Of 26,000 or so clones in the sample, around a sixth were seen once. The sequenced material came from blood. The sequence derives from a female donor with papillary thyroid cancer or a benign thyroid nodule (not recorded which). Some clones in this sample may be carry-over from other donors' samples. The genes are TRBV12-3 or TRBV12-4 and TRBJ1-4; D ambiguous. The CDR3: CASSWSALPEKLFF. The CDR3 bases are TGTGCCAGCAGCTGGAGTGCTCTCCCCGAAAAACTGTTTTTT.